The 14 T cell receptor beta chains in this list originate from one sample, sequenced in a study of T-cell memory formation after mild COVID-19. TCRdb re-called the 5' RACE reads with MiXCR, one entry per CDR3 protein. The sample has about 350,000 distinct CDR3 sequences, 13% to 15% seen once; the top ten hold roughly a fifth. The sample taken for sequencing was PBMCs or a T cell subset sorted from them (not recorded which). Receptors originate from a man between 18 and 29 years old who had mild COVID-19 (a few samples of this study predate the infection). Cell type and time point are not known.

The V and J genes are TRBV9 and TRBJ2-2, with TRBD2 identical over 8 bases. The trim removed 1 base at V and 0 bases at J, leaving 5 bases unmatched. The germline CDR1 and CDR2 sequences are SGDLS and YYNGEE. This CDR3 has 17 residues. DNA of the CDR3: TGTGCCAGCAGCGTACGCGGGGGGCACCCGAACACCGGGGAGCTGTTTTTT. This sequence encodes CASSVRGGHPNTGELFF.

There are a few counts of this clonotype. The genes are TRBV28 and TRBJ2-3; 12 nucleotides line up with TRBD1. Germline V gene data show CDR1 as MDHEN and CDR2 as SYDVKM. V lost 5 bases and J lost 4; bases outside the gene matches: 7. CDR3 length: 16 amino acids. CDR3: CASSHGGQGAADTQYF. The CDR3 region has the DNA TGTGCCAGCAGTCATGGGGGACAGGGGGCCGCAGATACGCAGTATTTT.

The J gene is TRBJ1-1, the V gene TRBV5-5; 9 bases line up with TRBD1. V was clipped by 3 bases and J by 5 bases; unmatched bases: 8. In germline, CDR1 is SGHKS, CDR2 YYEKEE (reference sequence). The CDR3 runs 15 residues. CDR3 region: CASSSSGTGWTEAFF. The CDR3 region has the DNA TGTGCCAGCAGCTCCTCCGGGACAGGGTGGACTGAAGCTTTCTTT. Variable domain in full (rest from reference TRBV5-5 and TRBJ1-1): DAGVTQSPTHLIKTRGQQVTLRCSPISGHKSVSWYQQVLGQGPQFIFQYYEKEERGRGNFPDRFSARQFPNYSSELNVNALLLGDSALYLCASSSSGTGWTEAFFGQGTRLTVV.

This clonotype has a handful of counts. V usage is TRBV12-5 and J usage is TRBJ2-1; 15 bases map to TRBD2. Germline V gene lookup returns CDR1 LGHNT and CDR2 FRNRAP. J gave up 0 bases and V 3 bases, and 3 bases lay outside the gene matches. The CDR3 totals 18 residues. The CDR3 DNA reads TGTGCTAGTGGTTTTGGGACTAGCGGGGGGAGCTCCTACAATGAGCAGTTCTTC. Translated, it gives CASGFGTSGGSSYNEQFF. The whole variable domain, remainder taken from reference TRBV12-5 and TRBJ2-1, is DARVTQTPRHKVTEMGQEVTMRCQPILGHNTVFWYRQTMMQGLELLAYFRNRAPLDDSGMPKDRFSAEMPDATLATLKIQPSEPRDSAVYFCASGFGTSGGSSYNEQFFGPGTRLTVL.

This clonotype has only a few counts. V usage is TRBV29-1 and J usage is TRBJ2-7; tentative D call: TRBD2 (5 bases). V dropped 5 bases and J dropped 4 bases, with 15 bases sitting between them. This CDR3 contains 13 residues. CDR1 and CDR2 (germline): SQVTM, ANQGSEA. In DNA form, the CDR3 reads TGCAGCGTTAAAAGGACTGATCAATACGAGCAGTACTTC. Translated, it gives CSVKRTDQYEQYF.

This clonotype came up many times. V and J are TRBV5-1 and TRBJ2-7, with D unresolved. Trimming removed 0 bases at V and 3 bases at J, with 13 bases between. Germline CDR1 SGHRS, CDR2 YFSETQ. The CDR3 has 15 residues. As DNA, the CDR3 is TGCGCCAGCAGCTTGGCAGTCTTGGCCCGCTACGAGCAGTACTTC. Its translation is CASSLAVLARYEQYF.

The chain recombines TRBV10-3 with TRBJ2-5, with 7 bases fitting TRBD1. V lost 8 bases, J lost 4 bases, and 7 bases stayed unmatched. The CDR3 is 13 amino acids. Germline V gene sequence: CDR1 ENHRY, CDR2 SYGVKD. For the CDR3, the DNA is TGTGCCATCGGGGACAGCATATTAGAGACCCAGTACTTC. Its translation: CAIGDSILETQYF.

This clonotype showed up just a few times. The chain recombines TRBV7-9 with TRBJ2-1; 10 bases map to TRBD2. The germline CDR1 and CDR2 sequences are SEHNR and FQNEAQ (reference sequence). This CDR3 has 15 residues. V lost 1 base and J lost 10; bases outside the gene matches: 7. The CDR3 sequence: CASSLERGGPGEQFF. The CDR3 nucleotides are TGTGCCAGCAGCTTAGAGCGGGGGGGCCCGGGAGAGCAGTTCTTC.

The rearrangement uses TRBV9 and TRBJ2-5; D gene unclear. Germline loops: CDR1 SGDLS, CDR2 YYNGEE. CDR3 length: 13 amino acids. The V and J ends lost 3 bases and 2 bases respectively, with 8 bases between them. The CDR3 nucleotides are TGTGCCAGCAGCGACCTCCGTCAAGAGACCCAGTACTTC. As protein: CASSDLRQETQYF.

This clonotype has ten or more counts. The rearrangement uses TRBV7-3 and TRBJ2-5; 12 nucleotides match TRBD2. This CDR3 region has 15 residues. CDR1 is SGHTA and CDR2 is FQGTGA in the germline V gene. Trimming cost V 5 bases and J 4 bases; bases outside gene matches: 5. The CDR3 is CASSLGTSGRETQYF. DNA for the CDR3: TGTGCCAGCAGCCTAGGGACTAGCGGGCGAGAGACCCAGTACTTC.

This clonotype was observed a handful of times. The chain carries TRBV5-1 and TRBJ1-3; a weak D match, TRBD1 (5 bases). Germline V gene sequence: CDR1 SGHRS, CDR2 YFSETQ. V was shortened by 1 base and J by 13 bases, with 21 bases between the two germline ends. This CDR3 region has 15 residues. The CDR3: CASSLIDGGTGSIYF. The CDR3 DNA sequence: TGCGCCAGCAGCTTGATCGATGGGGGAACGGGATCGATATATTTT. The whole variable domain, filled in from reference TRBV5-1 and TRBJ1-3, reads KAGVTQTPRYLIKTRGQQVTLSCSPISGHRSVSWYQQTPGQGLQFLFEYFSETQRNKGNFPGRFSGRQFSNSRSEMNVSTLELGDSALYLCASSLIDGGTGSIYFGEGSWLTVV.

The chain employs TRBV2 and TRBJ2-5, with TRBD1 matching 7 bases. CDR3 size: 13 residues. CDR1 SNHLY and CDR2 FYNNEI come from the germline V gene. The J segment lost 2 bases and the V segment lost 8 bases, leaving 5 bases of the junction unmatched. The CDR3 DNA reads as TGTGCCAGCGAACAGGGGATACAAGAGACCCAGTACTTC. It specifies CASEQGIQETQYF.

This clonotype was detected ten times or more. Mismatch with germline at one junction end may stem from a read error. The chain carries TRBV5-1 and TRBJ1-1; D not certain. This CDR3 spans 13 amino acids. The V gene's germline CDR1 is SGHRS and CDR2 YFSETQ. The CDR3 sequence is CASSLGRDTEAFF. In DNA, the CDR3 is TGTGCCAGCAGCCTAGGGAGGGACACTGAAGCTTTCTTT.

This clonotype was recorded at least ten times. The rearrangement uses TRBV4-2 and TRBJ2-3, with TRBD1 matching 7 bases. The V gene's germline CDR1 is LGHNA and CDR2 YNFKEQ. There are 15 residues in the CDR3. Trimming cost V 4 bases and J 5 bases; bases outside gene matches: 9. The CDR3 DNA reads TGTGCCAGCAGCCCCATAGCAGGGGGTATAGATACGCAGTATTTT. This encodes CASSPIAGGIDTQYF.